This T cell receptor (beta chain) is from a study of blood T cell repertoires in COVID-19. As originally analysed: Estimation of nucleated cell counts was performed using reference gene primer amplification. Here immunoSEQ multiplex PCR was the method, and the copy in TCRdb shows in-frame clones only, minus some. That table furnishes V, J and clone size, whereas the DNA furnished D and trimming. The table has 250,000 or so clones, 75% to 90% seen once. Germline lookup yields CDR1 KGHSH and CDR2 LQKENI. CDR3 length: 14 amino acids. J gave up 8 bases and V 2 bases, and 6 bases lay outside the gene matches.

What was sequenced was peripheral blood. V is TRBV18 and J is TRBJ1-2, with 9 nucleotides matching TRBD1. The sequence derives from a woman between 35 and 50 years old who had recovered from COVID-19. CDR3 sequence: CASSPGDRVRGYTF. The DNA of the CDR3 is TGTGCCAGCTCACCAGGGGACAGGGTCCGCGGCTACACCTTC.